The following is a T cell receptor beta chain sequence with its context. These data come from a study of shared clonotypes between healthy human individuals. Using immunoSEQ multiplex PCR, the repertoire was profiled, and TCRdb retains in-frame clones only, with some absent. Here the sample spans a few million clones, 90% to 95% being singletons. Trimming took off 1 base at V and 4 bases at J, with 7 bases between the two ends. CDR3 length equals 14 residues. Germline V lookup: CDR1 SGHAT, CDR2 FQNNGV. V gene TRBV11-2 combines with J gene TRBJ2-2, with D unresolved. The receptor comes from a man younger than 35 in good health. Sequenced: naive CD4+ T cells sorted from blood. Subset specified: CD45RA+ positively selected. The CDR3 sequence: CASSLAWGTGELFF. For the CDR3, the DNA is TGTGCCAGCAGCTTAGCGTGGGGCACCGGGGAGCTGTTTTTT.